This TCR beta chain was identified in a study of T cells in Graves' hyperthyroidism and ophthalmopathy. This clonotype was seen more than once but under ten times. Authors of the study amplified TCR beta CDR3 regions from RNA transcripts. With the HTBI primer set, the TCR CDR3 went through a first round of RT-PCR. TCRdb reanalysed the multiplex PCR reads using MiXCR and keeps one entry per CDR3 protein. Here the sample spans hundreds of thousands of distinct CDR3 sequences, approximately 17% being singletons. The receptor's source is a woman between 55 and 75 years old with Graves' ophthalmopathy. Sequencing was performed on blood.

Here the CDR3 DNA reads TGCAGCGTTGAGGGCCAGGGAGGCTACGAGCAGTACTTC. Amino acid sequence: CSVEGQGGYEQYF. The V and J genes are TRBV29-1 and TRBJ2-7, with D possibly matching TRBD2 (6 bases). The CDR3 spans 13 residues. With 3 bases removed from V and 3 bases from J, the gap between germline ends came to 12 bases. The germline CDR1 and CDR2 sequences are SQVTM and ANQGSEA.